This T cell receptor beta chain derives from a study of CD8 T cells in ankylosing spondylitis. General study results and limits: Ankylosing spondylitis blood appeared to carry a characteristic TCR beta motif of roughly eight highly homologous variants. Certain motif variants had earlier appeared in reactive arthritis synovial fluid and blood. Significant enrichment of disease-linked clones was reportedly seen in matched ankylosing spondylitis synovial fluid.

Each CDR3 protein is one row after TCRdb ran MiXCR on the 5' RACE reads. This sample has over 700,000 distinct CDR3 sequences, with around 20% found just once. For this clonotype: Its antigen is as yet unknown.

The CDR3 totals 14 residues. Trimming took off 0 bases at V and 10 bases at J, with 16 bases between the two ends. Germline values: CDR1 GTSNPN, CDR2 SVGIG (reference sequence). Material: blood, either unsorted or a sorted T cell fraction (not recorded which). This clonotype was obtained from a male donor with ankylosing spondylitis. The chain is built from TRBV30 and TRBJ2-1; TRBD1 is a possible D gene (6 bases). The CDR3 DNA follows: TGTGCCTGGAGTGTAGGGGGTAGCCCCCGGGAGCAGTTCTTC. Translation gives CAWSVGGSPREQFF.